The 21 T cell receptor beta chains given below trace back to one sample, sequenced in a study of blood T cell repertoires in COVID-19. Only in-frame clones appear in the TCRdb table, and some are missing; sequencing was by immunoSEQ multiplex PCR. The sample has some 170,000 clones; over 80% are singletons. Sequenced input: peripheral blood. The source is a woman aged 70-85 years with acute or convalescent COVID-19.

The J gene is TRBJ2-7, the V gene TRBV30; no definite D call. Germline V lookup: CDR1 GTSNPN, CDR2 SVGIG (reference sequence). V lost 2 bases to trimming and J lost 3 bases, with 8 bases between them. The CDR3 length is 12 residues. CDR3 DNA: TGTGCCTGGAGTTTAAGCTTCTACGAGCAGTACTTC. Translation gives CAWSLSFYEQYF.

The chain has TRBV7-9 and TRBJ2-7; D is perhaps TRBD1 (5 bases). Germline CDR1 SEHNR, CDR2 FQNEAQ (reference sequence). The V end was cut by 3 bases, the J end by 5 bases, with 17 bases between. This CDR3 is built from 15 residues. Here the CDR3 reads CASSFLAGSFNEQYF. The DNA of the CDR3 is TGTGCCAGCAGCTTTTTGGCAGGGTCGTTCAACGAGCAGTACTTC.

The chain carries TRBV7-8 and TRBJ2-3; tentative D call: TRBD2 (6 bases). Germline loops: CDR1 SGHVS, CDR2 FQNEAQ. The CDR3 has 16 amino acids. Trimming stripped 5 bases from V and 5 bases from J, with 20 bases between. The CDR3 nucleotides are TGTGCCAGCAGCCCCTCGGGTAGCGGTATAAAAGATACGCAGTATTTT. It is translated as CASSPSGSGIKDTQYF.

This clone was seen just once. The rearrangement joins TRBV9 to TRBJ1-4; 12 nucleotides match TRBD1. The CDR3 is 18 residues long. V shed 4 bases, J shed 2 bases, and the junction held 9 bases outside the gene matches. CDR1 and CDR2 from the germline V gene are SGDLS and YYNGEE. The CDR3 DNA sequence: TGTGCCAGCAGCCAACGACCGGGACAGGGGGCCACTAATGAAAAACTGTTTTTT. This codes for CASSQRPGQGATNEKLFF.

The chain is built from TRBV7-8 and TRBJ1-5; D is unresolved. CDR3 length: 12 amino acids. Deletions cut 3 bases from V and 7 bases from J, with 7 bases between. The germline V gene has CDR1 SGHVS and CDR2 FQNEAQ. The CDR3: CASSFRGQPQHF. CDR3 bases: TGTGCCAGCAGCTTCAGAGGACAGCCCCAGCATTTT.

This clone is a singleton in its sample. V usage is TRBV28 and J usage is TRBJ2-7; weak D call: TRBD1 (6 bases). CDR3 length equals 13 residues. V gave up 6 bases and J gave up 2 bases, with 11 bases separating them. In germline, CDR1 is MDHEN, CDR2 SYDVKM. The CDR3 DNA reads TGTGCCAGCAGGACCCGGGACACCTACGAGCAGTACTTC. Its protein product is CASRTRDTYEQYF. Complete variable domain (other parts from reference TRBV28 and TRBJ2-7): DVKVTQSSRYLVKRTGEKVFLECVQDMDHENMFWYRQDPGLGLRLIYFSYDVKMKEKGDIPEGYSVSREKKERFSLILESASTNQTSMYLCASRTRDTYEQYFGPGTRLTVT.

The gene calls are TRBV10-1 and TRBJ2-7, with D possibly TRBD2 on 5 matching bases. The CDR3 totals 16 residues. Trimming took 2 bases from V and 0 from J, leaving 14 bases between them. Looked up from germline, CDR1 is WNHNN and CDR2 is SYGVQD (reference sequence). CDR3 coding DNA: TGCGCCAGCAGTGAGGAGAAGGACTCATCCTCCTACGAGCAGTACTTC. Its translation is CASSEEKDSSSYEQYF.

V is TRBV3-1 (or the pseudogene TRBV3-2) and J is TRBJ2-1; the match to TRBD2 covers 9 bases. The length of the CDR3 is 15 residues. Germline trimming cut 2 bases from V and 8 bases from J; bases unmatched to any gene: 7. Germline CDR1 reads LGHDT; CDR2 reads YNNKEL (reference sequence). CDR3 in amino acids: CASSQPRGGFDEQFF. The CDR3 region has the DNA TGTGCCAGCAGCCAACCGCGGGGGGGGTTTGATGAGCAGTTCTTC.

The chain combines TRBV19 with TRBJ1-5; the match to TRBD1 covers 9 bases. Losses at the gene ends were 0 bases for V and 0 bases for J; bases not matched to a gene: 12. Germline V gives CDR1 LNHDA, CDR2 SQIVND (reference sequence). The CDR3 extends over 20 amino acids. The CDR3 bases are TGTGCCAGTAGTATAGATCTGGGACAGGGCCCCTTTCTTAGCAATCAGCCCCAGCATTTT. Its protein product is CASSIDLGQGPFLSNQPQHF.

The chain has TRBV19 and TRBJ2-3; 10 bases agree with TRBD1. Per the germline V gene, CDR1 is LNHDA and CDR2 is SQIVND (reference sequence). V trimming: 7 bases; J trimming: 5 bases; junction bases outside the gene matches: 6. CDR3 length: 14 residues. CDR3 amino acids: CASNPGQGGDTQYF. CDR3 sequence (DNA): TGTGCCAGTAATCCCGGACAGGGGGGAGATACGCAGTATTTT. Complete variable domain (other parts from reference TRBV19 and TRBJ2-3): DGGITQSPKYLFRKEGQNVTLSCEQNLNHDAMYWYRQDPGQGLRLIYYSQIVNDFQKGDIAEGYSVSREKKESFPLTVTSAQKNPTAFYLCASNPGQGGDTQYFGPGTRLTVL.

The chain joins TRBV7-3 to TRBJ2-6; 8 bases are shared with TRBD1. V lost 3 bases to trimming and J lost 4 bases; unmatched junction nucleotides: 2. The germline gives CDR1 SGHTA, CDR2 FQGTGA. There are 15 residues in the CDR3. Here the CDR3 reads CASSLTGAGANVLTF. Written as DNA, the CDR3 is TGTGCCAGCAGCTTGACAGGGGCAGGGGCCAACGTCCTGACTTTC.

V usage is TRBV9 and J usage is TRBJ1-1; D is possibly TRBD1 (5 bases). CDR3 length: 16 amino acids. Germline V CDR1 and CDR2: SGDLS, YYNGEE. V lost 1 base to trimming and J lost 2 bases, with 15 bases between them. CDR3 nucleotides: TGTGCCAGCAGCGTAATTACAGGTCACGGCAACACTGAAGCTTTCTTT. Amino acids: CASSVITGHGNTEAFF. Based on the CDR3 plus reference TRBV9 and TRBJ1-1, the full variable domain is DSGVTQTPKHLITATGQRVTLRCSPRSGDLSVYWYQQSLDQGLQFLIQYYNGEERAKGNILERFSAQQFPDLHSELNLSSLELGDSALYFCASSVITGHGNTEAFFGQGTRLTVV.

This rearrangement joins TRBV13 to TRBJ2-1; D is perhaps TRBD2 (6 bases). Between the trimmed V and J ends, which lost 5 bases and 10 bases, there was a span of 12 bases. The CDR3 is 12 residues long. Germline values: CDR1 PRHDT, CDR2 FYEKMQ (reference sequence). The CDR3 spells CASSIPGLEQFF. CDR3 DNA: TGTGCCAGCAGCATACCGGGACTGGAGCAGTTCTTC. The full variable domain, completed using reference TRBV13 and TRBJ2-1, is AAGVIQSPRHLIKEKRETATLKCYPIPRHDTVYWYQQGPGQDPQFLISFYEKMQSDKGSIPDRFSAQQFSDYHSELNMSSLELGDSALYFCASSIPGLEQFFGPGTRLTVL.

V and J are TRBV3-1 (or the pseudogene TRBV3-2) and TRBJ2-1, with D maybe TRBD2 (6 bases). Germline-derived CDR1 and CDR2 are LGHDT and YNNKEL (reference sequence). V was shortened by 1 base and J by 4 bases, with 11 bases between the two germline ends. CDR3 length equals 15 residues. The DNA of the CDR3 is TGTGCCAGCAGCCAAGGGACTACCACGTACAATGAGCAGTTCTTC. Residues: CASSQGTTTYNEQFF.

Only a few counts were recorded for this clone. The chain has TRBV11-3 and TRBJ1-5; D gene unclear. V lost 2 bases and J lost 6, with 2 bases in between. The CDR3 is 11 amino acids. Germline V gives CDR1 SGHNT, CDR2 YENEEA. CDR3 residues: CASSLRQPQHF. In nucleotides, the CDR3 is TGTGCCAGCAGCTTACGTCAGCCCCAGCATTTT.

Only one count was recorded for this clone. The sample has other DNA sequences that encode this CDR3 too. This chain joins TRBV5-1 and TRBJ2-7; 8 positions match TRBD1. After removal of 2 bases from V and 0 bases from J, the junction contained 1 base not matched to a gene. CDR1 is SGHRS, CDR2 YFSETQ, per germline. The CDR3 consists of 14 residues. The chain's CDR3 is CASSFGQGSYEQYF. CDR3 nucleotides: TGCGCCAGCAGCTTTGGACAGGGCTCCTACGAGCAGTACTTC.

The chain has TRBV2 and TRBJ2-7, with D uncertain. Trimming stripped 4 bases from V and 7 bases from J, with 11 bases between. The CDR3 extends over 12 amino acids. CDR1 is SNHLY, CDR2 FYNNEI, per germline. DNA of the CDR3: TGTGCCAGCAGTGCCACCCCGAGGGAGCAGTACTTC. This encodes CASSATPREQYF.

As DNA, the CDR3 is TGTGCCAGCAGTTTCACGGCAGGGGGCGAAAAACTGTTTTTT. It codes for CASSFTAGGEKLFF. V gene TRBV28 combines with J gene TRBJ1-4; the match to TRBD1 covers 8 bases. CDR3 length: 14 amino acids. CDR1 and CDR2 from the germline V gene are MDHEN and SYDVKM. J lost 8 bases, V lost 3 bases, and 5 bases had no gene match.

This clone has just one count. The chain employs TRBV19 and TRBJ2-3; 12 positions match TRBD2. The length of the CDR3 is 16 residues. CDR1 is LNHDA, CDR2 SQIVND, per germline (reference sequence). V was clipped by 5 bases and J by 2 bases; unmatched bases: 5. CDR3 DNA sequence: TGTGCCAGTAGTTCTCTAGCGGGGGGGCTCACAGATACGCAGTATTTT. As protein: CASSSLAGGLTDTQYF.

V gene TRBV4-2 combines with J gene TRBJ2-5; D perhaps matches TRBD2 (6 bases). Germline CDR1 and CDR2: LGHNA and YNFKEQ. The CDR3 covers 16 residues. V was cut by 0 bases and J by 4 bases, with 15 bases left in between. This CDR3 is CASSQEVRREAETQYF. The CDR3 DNA sequence: TGTGCCAGCAGCCAAGAGGTGCGTAGGGAGGCAGAGACCCAGTACTTC.

The sample holds one count of this clone. V is TRBV7-8 and J is TRBJ2-1, with 8 positions matching TRBD2. This CDR3 spans 15 amino acids. Per germline, CDR1 SGHVS and CDR2 FQNEAQ. With 1 base clipped from V and 3 bases from J, the junction kept 2 bases outside the gene matches. CDR3 DNA: TGTGCCAGCAGCTTAGAACTAGCGGACTACAATGAGCAGTTCTTC. This translates into CASSLELADYNEQFF.